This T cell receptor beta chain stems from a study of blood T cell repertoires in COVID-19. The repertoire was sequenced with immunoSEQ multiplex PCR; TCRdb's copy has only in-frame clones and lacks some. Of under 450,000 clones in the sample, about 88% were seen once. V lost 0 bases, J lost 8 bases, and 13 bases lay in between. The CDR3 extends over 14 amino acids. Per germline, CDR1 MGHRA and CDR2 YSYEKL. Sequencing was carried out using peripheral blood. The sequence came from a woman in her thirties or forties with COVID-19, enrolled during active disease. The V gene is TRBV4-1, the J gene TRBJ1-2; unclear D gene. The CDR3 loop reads CASSQDGGVWGYTF. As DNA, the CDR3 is TGCGCCAGCAGCCAAGATGGCGGCGTTTGGGGCTACACCTTC.